These T cell receptor beta chains were read from a single sample in a study of T-cell reconstitution after alpha-beta-depleted transplantation in children. TCRdb re-analysed the PCR reads in MiXCR, keeping a single row per CDR3 protein. The table shows 180,000 or so distinct CDR3 sequences, with approximately 6% occurring only once. This material consisted of PBMCs, taken before TCRalphabeta/CD19-depleted stem cell transplant. These receptors originate from a girl in the first two years of life with combined immunodeficiency, due to receive a stem cell transplant. CDR3s include the opening cysteine and the closing phenylalanine or tryptophan. Fields, in order: J gene, V gene, CDR3 protein.

TRBJ2-1 | TRBV7-6 | CASLRLRGAINEQFF
TRBJ2-3 | TRBV20-1 | CSAPSVAGDTDTQYF
TRBJ1-5 | TRBV6-2/TRBV6-3 | CASRYAGFDQPQHF
TRBJ2-1 | TRBV11-2 | CASSLGGTSGHNEQFF
TRBJ2-7 | TRBV4-1 | CASSQDPGPLLNEQYF
TRBJ1-1 | TRBV4-1 | CASRDAGRLNTEAFF
TRBJ1-6 | TRBV7-9 | CASSPRVLREANSPLHF
TRBJ2-6 | TRBV9 | CASSVATGSGANVLTF
TRBJ2-3 | TRBV28 | CATTAASGSTDTQYF
TRBJ2-5 | TRBV18 | CASSPDSGGQETQYF
TRBJ2-1 | TRBV6-5 | CASRASGNNEQFF
TRBJ1-1 | TRBV5-1 | CASSFETGVTEAFF
TRBJ2-7 | TRBV9 | CASSVGGLAGSYEQYF
TRBJ2-1 | TRBV28 | CASSRDRVGWNEQFF
TRBJ1-5 | TRBV12-3/TRBV12-4 | CASSRGPARAQPQHF
TRBJ2-5 | TRBV7-9 | CASSSLGLAEETQYF